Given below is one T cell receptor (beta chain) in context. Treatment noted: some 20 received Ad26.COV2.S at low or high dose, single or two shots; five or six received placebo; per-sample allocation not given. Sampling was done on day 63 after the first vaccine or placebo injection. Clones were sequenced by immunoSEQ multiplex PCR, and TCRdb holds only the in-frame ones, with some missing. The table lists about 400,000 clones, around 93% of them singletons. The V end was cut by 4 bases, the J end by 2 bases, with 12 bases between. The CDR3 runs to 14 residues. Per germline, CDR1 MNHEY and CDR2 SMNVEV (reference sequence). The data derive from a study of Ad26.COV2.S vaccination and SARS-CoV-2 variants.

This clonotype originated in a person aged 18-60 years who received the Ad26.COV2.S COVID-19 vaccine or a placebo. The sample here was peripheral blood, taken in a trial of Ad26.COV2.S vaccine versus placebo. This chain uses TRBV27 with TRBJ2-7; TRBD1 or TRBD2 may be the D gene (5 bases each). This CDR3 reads CASSSRGSTYEQYF. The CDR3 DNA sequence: TGTGCCAGCAGTTCCCGGGGCAGCACCTACGAGCAGTACTTC.